This T cell receptor (beta chain) emerged from a study of tumor-infiltrating lymphocytes in localized non-small cell lung cancer. Across the study: The cohort mixed smokers and never-smokers, several histologies, and some post-neoadjuvant-chemotherapy samples.

Repertoires were generated with immunoSEQ multiplex PCR, while TCRdb's copy carries only in-frame clones and drops some. The sample carries about 14,000 clones, approximately 70% recorded once. The CDR3 is made up of 15 amino acids. Germline-derived CDR1 and CDR2 are SGHRS and YFSETQ. With V trimmed by 2 bases and J by 1 base, 4 bases remained unmatched. The sequence was obtained from a human donor with non-small cell lung cancer. Sequenced material: lung tumor tissue. The chain has TRBV5-1 and TRBJ2-5, with 8 bases fitting TRBD1. The CDR3 spells CASSFNTGGQETQYF. The CDR3, as DNA: TGCGCCAGCAGCTTCAATACAGGGGGCCAAGAGACCCAGTACTTC.